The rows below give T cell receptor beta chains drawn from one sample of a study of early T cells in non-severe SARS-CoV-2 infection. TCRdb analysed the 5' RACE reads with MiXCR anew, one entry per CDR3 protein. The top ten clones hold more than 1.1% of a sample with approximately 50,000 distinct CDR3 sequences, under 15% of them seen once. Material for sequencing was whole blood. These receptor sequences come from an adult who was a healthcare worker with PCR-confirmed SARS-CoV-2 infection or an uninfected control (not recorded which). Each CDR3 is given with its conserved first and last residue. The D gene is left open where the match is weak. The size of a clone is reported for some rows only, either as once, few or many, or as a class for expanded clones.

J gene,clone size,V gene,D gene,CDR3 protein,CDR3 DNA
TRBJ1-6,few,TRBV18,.,CASSPGGRNSPLHF,TGTGCCAGCTCACCCGGGGGGAGGAATTCACCCCTCCACTTT
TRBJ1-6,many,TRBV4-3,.,CASSSTNHLNSPLHF,TGCGCCAGCAGCTCTACTAACCACCTGAATTCACCCCTCCACTTT
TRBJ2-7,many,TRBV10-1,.,CASSDGYEQYF,TGCGCCAGCAGTGACGGCTACGAGCAGTACTTC
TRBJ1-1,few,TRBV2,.,CASSLQGTEAFF,TGTGCCAGCAGTCTCCAGGGCACTGAAGCTTTCTTT
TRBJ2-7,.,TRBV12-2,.,CASRLVAASGGADYEQYF,TGTGCAAGTCGCTTAGTGGCGGCTAGCGGGGGGGCGGACTACGAGCAGTACTTC
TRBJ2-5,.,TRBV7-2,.,CASSLRRGPPKETQYF,TGTGCCAGCAGCTTAAGGCGGGGGCCACCGAAGGAGACCCAGTACTTC
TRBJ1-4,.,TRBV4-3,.,CASSQDVQGVKEKLFF,TGCGCCAGCAGCCAAGATGTGCAGGGCGTCAAGGAAAAACTGTTTTTT
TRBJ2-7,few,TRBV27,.,CASSPQDRPVTVGEQYF,TGTGCCAGCAGTCCCCAGGACCGGCCAGTAACGGTTGGCGAGCAGTACTTC
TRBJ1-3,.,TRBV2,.,CASNADTGNTIYF,TGTGCCAGCAACGCGGATACTGGAAACACCATATATTTT
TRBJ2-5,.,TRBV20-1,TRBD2,CSARVSLAGVQETQYF,TGCAGTGCTAGAGTATCCCTAGCGGGGGTCCAAGAGACCCAGTACTTC
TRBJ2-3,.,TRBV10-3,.,CAISESGAGATDTQYF,TGTGCCATCAGTGAGTCGGGGGCAGGGGCAACAGATACGCAGTATTTT
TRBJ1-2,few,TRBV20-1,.,CSARGRVGSYTF,TGCAGTGCTAGAGGAAGGGTCGGGAGTTACACCTTC
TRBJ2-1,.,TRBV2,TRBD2,CASGTGTSYSEQFF,TGTGCCAGCGGAACCGGGACTAGCTACAGTGAGCAGTTCTTC
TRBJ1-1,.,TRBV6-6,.,CASRLGVGDTEAFF,TGTGCCAGCCGTCTGGGAGTAGGAGATACTGAAGCTTTCTTT
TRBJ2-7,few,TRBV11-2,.,CASSPLRLEDEQYF,TGTGCCAGCAGCCCCCTGCGTTTGGAGGACGAGCAGTACTTC
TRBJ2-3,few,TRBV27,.,CASRYTGTWPQDTQYF,TGTGCCAGCAGATATACCGGGACTTGGCCCCAAGATACGCAGTATTTT
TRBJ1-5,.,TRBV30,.,CAWTDSSLQPQHF,TGTGCCTGGACAGACAGTTCATTACAGCCCCAGCATTTT
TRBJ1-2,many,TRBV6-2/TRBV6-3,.,CASSYPDRNYGYTF,TGTGCCAGCAGTTACCCAGACAGGAACTATGGCTACACCTTC
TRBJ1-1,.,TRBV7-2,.,CASSPYEDLNTEAFF,TGTGCCAGCAGCCCGTACGAAGACCTCAACACTGAAGCTTTCTTT
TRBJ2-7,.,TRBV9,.,CASSVAPGTYEQYF,TGTGCCAGCAGCGTAGCTCCCGGAACCTACGAGCAGTACTTC
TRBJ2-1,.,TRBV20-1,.,CSAEDRYNEQFF,TGCAGTGCTGAGGACCGATACAATGAGCAGTTCTTC
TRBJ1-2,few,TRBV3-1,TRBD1,CASSQQGRGSYGYTF,TGTGCCAGCAGTCAACAGGGGAGGGGGTCCTATGGCTACACCTTC
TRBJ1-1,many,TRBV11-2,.,CASSLTTQNTEAFF,TGTGCCAGCAGCCTAACGACCCAGAACACTGAAGCTTTCTTT
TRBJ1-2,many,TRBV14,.,CASSQKPFITSAYGYTF,TGTGCCAGCAGCCAGAAGCCATTTATCACTAGTGCGTATGGCTACACCTTC
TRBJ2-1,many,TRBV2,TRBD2,CASTRGGPLAGYSNEQFF,TGTGCCAGCACCCGTGGGGGCCCACTAGCGGGGTACTCCAATGAGCAGTTCTTC
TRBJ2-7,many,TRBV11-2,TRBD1,CASSQTQGKQYF,TGTGCCAGCAGTCAAACACAGGGGAAGCAGTACTTC
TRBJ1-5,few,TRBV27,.,CATRPHGGSDQPQHF,TGTGCCACCAGACCCCACGGAGGGTCCGATCAGCCCCAGCATTTT
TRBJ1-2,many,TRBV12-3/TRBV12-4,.,CASSIRGQPNYGYTF,TGTGCCAGCAGCATCCGCGGACAGCCTAACTATGGCTACACCTTC
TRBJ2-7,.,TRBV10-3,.,CAIGGGNYEQYF,TGTGCCATCGGTGGGGGCAACTACGAGCAGTACTTC